The source of this T cell receptor (beta chain) is a study of T-cell memory formation after mild COVID-19. With 5 bases clipped from V and 4 bases from J, the junction kept 11 bases outside the gene matches. CDR1 is MNHEY, CDR2 SVGEGT, per germline. The CDR3 runs to 16 residues. MiXCR, run by TCRdb on the 5' RACE reads, gives a single entry per CDR3 protein. This table has a few hundred thousand distinct CDR3 sequences, roughly a fifth appearing once. This clonotype was counted only a few times. What it binds is not known. Whole-study findings and limits: Clones which contracted sat mainly in CM and EM if CD4+, and in EMRA if CD8+. Second-wave clones with a day 37 peak had unconfirmed SARS-CoV-2 specificity. Some clones that responded turned up in pre-infection memory, which suggests that cross-reactive memory joined in.

This chain connects TRBV6-2 or TRBV6-3 to TRBJ1-5, with 7 bases aligning to TRBD1. The TCR sequence derives from a man younger than 35 who had mild COVID-19 (a few samples of this study predate the infection). Cell type and time point are not known. The sample comprised PBMCs or a T cell subset sorted from them (not recorded which). DNA for the CDR3: TGTGCCAGCAGTAGATTTGCACAGGGGCCTAATCAGCCCCAGCATTTT. Translating it yields CASSRFAQGPNQPQHF.